Presented here are 21 T cell receptor beta chains from one specimen sequenced in a study of blood T cells in healthy people across ages. Through a sample-barcoded 5' primer and a J-beta primer mix, a second PCR was run for about 7 to 12 cycles. One entry per CDR3 protein, called by TCRdb with MiXCR from the 5' RACE reads. The sample holds about a million distinct CDR3 sequences, under 50% seen once. The sample was blood. The origin of the receptors is a man aged 25 to 45 in good health.

This chain connects TRBV4-3 to TRBJ2-3, with D perhaps assigned TRBD1 or TRBD2 (5 bases each). The V gene's germline CDR1 is LGHNA and CDR2 YSLEER. Trimming took 0 bases from V and 1 from J, leaving 14 bases between them. There are 17 residues in the CDR3. CDR3 nucleotide sequence: TGCGCCAGCAGCCAAGAAACGGGACGAGCAGGCACAGATACGCAGTATTTT. As protein: CASSQETGRAGTDTQYF.

The CDR3 region has the DNA TGTGCCAGCAGTTTACCAGGGATAGCCAAAAACATTCAGTACTTC. It codes for CASSLPGIAKNIQYF. The chain uses TRBV7-9 and TRBJ2-4; a weak D match, TRBD1 (5 bases). The germline gives CDR1 SEHNR, CDR2 FQNEAQ (reference sequence). The V end was cut by 6 bases, the J end by 0 bases, with 12 bases between. The CDR3 totals 15 residues.

The chain carries TRBV20-1 and TRBJ2-3; D gene uncertain. This CDR3 is 11 amino acids long. The V and J ends lost 3 bases and 6 bases respectively, with 7 bases between them. Germline V lookup: CDR1 DFQATT, CDR2 SNEGSKA (reference sequence). The CDR3 region is CSASKSDTQYF. In nucleotides, the CDR3 is TGCAGTGCTAGCAAGTCGGATACGCAGTATTTT.

This chain links TRBV7-9 with TRBJ2-3; D possibly corresponds to TRBD1 (5 bases). This CDR3 has 14 amino acids. The germline CDR1 and CDR2 sequences are SEHNR and FQNEAQ (reference sequence). Trimming took 5 bases from V and 1 from J, leaving 10 bases between them. CDR3 sequence reads: CASSQDTRTDTQYF. The CDR3 DNA follows: TGTGCCAGCAGCCAGGACACCCGCACAGATACGCAGTATTTT.

This clonotype was seen a handful of times. The rearrangement links TRBV25-1 to TRBJ1-4, with 8 positions matching TRBD1. Germline assignment: CDR1 MGHDK and CDR2 SYGVNS. The trim removed 3 bases at V and 7 bases at J, leaving 7 bases unmatched. This CDR3 region has 15 residues. CDR3 in DNA: TGTGCCAGCAGTGACAGGGGGCGAGTGAGTGAAAAACTGTTTTTT. Translated, it gives CASSDRGRVSEKLFF.

This clonotype has just a few counts. The chain has TRBV28 and TRBJ1-4, with no clear D. Looked up from germline, CDR1 is MDHEN and CDR2 is SYDVKM. Between the trimmed V and J ends, which lost 5 bases and 7 bases, there was a span of 20 bases. The CDR3 consists of 16 residues. CDR3 DNA sequence: TGTGCCAGCAGTCCCCTAGGAGTTCCCCCTAGTGAAAAACTGTTTTTT. Its translation: CASSPLGVPPSEKLFF.

There are many counts of this clonotype. This chain uses TRBV20-1 with TRBJ2-3; 11 nucleotides align to TRBD2. Germline CDR1 and CDR2: DFQATT and SNEGSKA (reference sequence). The trim removed 7 bases at V and 6 bases at J, leaving 6 bases unmatched. The CDR3 is 13 residues long. The CDR3 DNA reads TGCAGTGGACTAGCGGGGTATAGGGATACGCAGTATTTT. Translation: CSGLAGYRDTQYF.

This clonotype was seen a handful of times. J is TRBJ2-3 and V is TRBV27; a possible D gene is TRBD2 (6 bases). This CDR3 is built from 17 residues. CDR1 and CDR2 (germline): MNHEY, SMNVEV (reference sequence). The V gene lost 0 bases and the J gene lost 0 bases, with 13 bases spanning the gap. The CDR3 DNA follows: TGTGCCAGCAGTTTATCGTTTGCAGGGACTAGCACAGATACGCAGTATTTT. It yields the protein CASSLSFAGTSTDTQYF.

There are a few counts of this clonotype. The V gene is TRBV7-9, the J gene TRBJ2-3, with D tentatively TRBD1 or TRBD2 (5 bases each). CDR1 is SEHNR, CDR2 FQNEAQ, per germline (reference sequence). There are 15 residues in the CDR3. The V end lost 6 bases, the J end lost 5 bases, and 18 bases lay between the germline ends. CDR3 nucleotide sequence: TGTGCCAGCAGTCCGACTGGGACCCTGGGAGATACGCAGTATTTT. Amino acid sequence: CASSPTGTLGDTQYF.

The chain uses TRBV7-9 and TRBJ1-1; 8 bases match TRBD1. Per the germline V gene, CDR1 is SEHNR and CDR2 is FQNEAQ (reference sequence). The CDR3 is 17 residues long. V lost 2 bases to trimming and J lost 1 base; unmatched junction nucleotides: 9. This CDR3 is CASSLSRGRGGNTEAFF. The CDR3 DNA sequence: TGTGCCAGCAGCTTATCCAGGGGGCGTGGGGGGAACACTGAAGCTTTCTTT.

The gene calls are TRBV20-1 and TRBJ1-5; no clear D. V shed 0 bases and J shed 1 base, with 10 bases lying between them. There are 15 residues in the CDR3. The germline V gene has CDR1 DFQATT and CDR2 SNEGSKA (reference sequence). The CDR3 region has the DNA TGCAGTGCTAGAGATCCGCGCGTGAGCAATCAGCCCCAGCATTTT. Translation gives CSARDPRVSNQPQHF.

Notes on this clonotype: A much more abundant neighbour one base away suggests this may be a read error. This rearrangement joins TRBV7-2 to TRBJ1-2; the D gene is possibly TRBD1 (6 bases). The CDR3 is 12 residues long. V lost 5 bases to trimming and J lost 5 bases, with 9 bases between them. Germline lookup yields CDR1 SGHTA and CDR2 FQGNSA. Here the CDR3 DNA reads TGTGCCAGCAGCGTGGACAGATATGGCTACACCTTC. Translation: CASSVDRYGYTF.

V gene TRBV7-2 combines with J gene TRBJ1-4, with 9 nucleotides matching TRBD1. This CDR3 has 14 residues. After removal of 5 bases from V and 11 bases from J, the junction contained 9 bases not matched to a gene. Germline CDR1 and CDR2: SGHTA and FQGNSA. In nucleotides, the CDR3 is TGTGCCAGCAGCCGTGACAGGGGGAACGGGAAACTGTTTTTT. Its translation: CASSRDRGNGKLFF.

V is TRBV7-9 and J is TRBJ2-7; 8 nucleotides align to TRBD2. With 4 bases clipped from V and 11 bases from J, the junction kept 16 bases outside the gene matches. Germline CDR1 reads SEHNR; CDR2 reads FQNEAQ (reference sequence). The CDR3 has 15 residues. CDR3 nucleotides: TGTGCCAGCAGCTCTTGGACTAGCAGAGAAATAGGGGAGTACTTC. This translates into CASSSWTSREIGEYF.

This clonotype was found many times. This chain connects TRBV6-2 or TRBV6-3 to TRBJ2-2; a weak D match, TRBD1 (5 bases). The CDR3 has 13 amino acids. Germline CDR1 and CDR2: MNHEY and SVGEGT. Trimming left V 5 bases short and J 4 bases short, with 8 bases between. The CDR3 nucleotides are TGTGCCAGCAGTGATACAGGCACCGGGGAGCTGTTTTTT. It is translated as CASSDTGTGELFF.

The V and J genes are TRBV6-5 and TRBJ2-2, with 7 bases that match TRBD2. The CDR3 has 14 residues. In germline, CDR1 is MNHEY, CDR2 SVGAGI. V gave up 11 bases and J gave up 4 bases; unmatched junction bases: 10. CDR3 amino acids: CAREEGEGTGELFF. In DNA form, the CDR3 reads TGTGCCCGCGAGGAAGGGGAGGGCACCGGGGAGCTGTTTTTT.

This rearrangement joins TRBV21-1 to TRBJ1-4; TRBD1 reflects the table's D call only, with no check against the DNA. TRBV21-1 is labeled a pseudogene. The CDR3 totals 16 residues. CDR3 bases: TGTGCCAGCATCCAGGGGAGGTGGAGTTATAATGAAAAACTGTTTTTT. Protein: CASIQGRWSYNEKLFF.

V gene TRBV7-2 combines with J gene TRBJ2-7; possibly TRBD2 for D (6 bases). Germline loops: CDR1 SGHTA, CDR2 FQGNSA. Trimming removed 3 bases from V and 3 bases from J, with 12 bases in between. CDR3 length equals 14 residues. For the CDR3, the DNA is TGTGCCAGCAGCTTGTGGGACTCTTTCTACGAGCAGTACTTC. Encoded protein: CASSLWDSFYEQYF.

This clonotype has ten or more counts. The chain has TRBV7-9 and TRBJ1-2; a weak D match, TRBD1 (5 bases). CDR1 is SEHNR, CDR2 FQNEAQ, per germline (reference sequence). Trimming took off 2 bases at V and 5 bases at J, with 15 bases between the two ends. This CDR3 has 15 residues. The CDR3 loop reads CASSLSRGAGYGYTF. CDR3 nucleotides: TGTGCCAGCAGCTTATCGAGGGGCGCAGGGTATGGCTACACCTTC.

The rearrangement links TRBV27 to TRBJ2-7; weak D call: TRBD2 (6 bases). The CDR3 has 13 residues. Trimming pared 3 bases from V and 3 bases from J, leaving 9 bases between. Germline V lookup: CDR1 MNHEY, CDR2 SMNVEV (reference sequence). CDR3 sequence reads: CASSFARGYEQYF. CDR3 nucleotide sequence: TGTGCCAGCAGTTTCGCGCGGGGCTACGAGCAGTACTTC.

This clonotype turned up a few times. In DNA form, the CDR3 reads TGCGCCAGCAGCTGGACAACGGCCACTGAAGCTTTCTTT. Translating it yields CASSWTTATEAFF. V usage is TRBV5-1 and J usage is TRBJ1-1, with D perhaps matching TRBD1 (5 bases). The V and J ends lost 3 bases and 4 bases respectively, with 10 bases between them. Germline lookup yields CDR1 SGHRS and CDR2 YFSETQ. This CDR3 region has 13 residues.